What follows describes a single TCR beta chain. Its antigen is as yet unknown. The sample comes from a study of shared clonotypes between healthy human individuals. In the original analysis: Without quality scores, immunoSEQ junctional reads could not be filtered like full-length reads. Profiling relied on immunoSEQ multiplex PCR, and the TCRdb table lists in-frame clones only, not all of them. V and J calls and clone size are as listed in that table; D and trimming were resolved from the DNA. Found here are millions of clones, 85% to 95% of them singletons; the top ten hold roughly 0.13%. Germline V gene lookup returns CDR1 SGHRS and CDR2 YFSETQ. J lost 7 bases, V lost 4 bases, and 10 bases had no gene match. The CDR3 totals 14 residues. The study drew all its donors from Caucasian adults living in Nashville, Tennessee. General observations from the study: Naive CD4 clonotype sharing across several donors was about 5%.

This rearrangement joins TRBV5-1 to TRBJ1-2; 7 bases fit TRBD1. This TCR derives from a man younger than 30 in good health. Sequencing was carried out using naive CD4+ T cells sorted from blood. Subset in this sample: CD45RA+ positively selected. The CDR3 DNA is TGCGCCAGCAGCGTTGACAGGGTAGCTTTTGGCTACACCTTC. Its protein product is CASSVDRVAFGYTF.